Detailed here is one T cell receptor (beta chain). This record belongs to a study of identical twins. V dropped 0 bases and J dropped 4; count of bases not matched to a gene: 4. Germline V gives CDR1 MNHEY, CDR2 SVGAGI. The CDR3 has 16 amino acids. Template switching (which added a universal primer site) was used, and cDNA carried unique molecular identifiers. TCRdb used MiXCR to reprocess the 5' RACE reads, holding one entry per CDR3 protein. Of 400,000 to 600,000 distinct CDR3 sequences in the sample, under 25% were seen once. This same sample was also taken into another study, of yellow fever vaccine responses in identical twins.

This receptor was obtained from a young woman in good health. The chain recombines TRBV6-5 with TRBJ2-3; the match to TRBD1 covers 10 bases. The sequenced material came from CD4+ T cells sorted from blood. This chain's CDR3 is CASSYSTGGASDTQYF. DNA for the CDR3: TGTGCCAGCAGTTACTCGACAGGGGGCGCCTCAGATACGCAGTATTTT.